This T cell receptor (beta chain) was sequenced during a study of shared clonotypes between healthy human individuals. CDR1 is LNHNV and CDR2 is YYDKDF in the germline V gene (reference sequence). The CDR3 length is 14 residues. Trimming removed 1 base from V and 7 bases from J, with 10 bases in between. Measured with immunoSEQ multiplex PCR; TCRdb has only the in-frame clones, and not every one. Seen here are around 480,000 clones, 60% to 80% observed once, and the top ten hold around 13%. The chain has TRBV15 and TRBJ2-2; D may be TRBD1 (5 bases). The sample taken for sequencing was PBMCs. The receptor was derived from a woman in her forties in good health. Some clones in this sample may be carry-over from other donors' samples. The CDR3 DNA reads as TGTGCCACCAGCAGAGCAGGGCGAGTCGGGGAGCTGTTTTTT. This codes for CATSRAGRVGELFF.